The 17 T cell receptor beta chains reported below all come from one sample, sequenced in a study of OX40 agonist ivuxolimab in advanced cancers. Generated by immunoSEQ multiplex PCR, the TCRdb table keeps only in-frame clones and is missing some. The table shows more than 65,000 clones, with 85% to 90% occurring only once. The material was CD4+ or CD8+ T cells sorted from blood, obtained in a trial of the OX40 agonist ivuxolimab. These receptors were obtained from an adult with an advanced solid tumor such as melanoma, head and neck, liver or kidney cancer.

CDR3 DNA sequence: TGCGCCAGCAGCTACGGACAGGGGGCATACAATGAGCAGTTCTTC. Translation: CASSYGQGAYNEQFF. The chain has TRBV5-1 and TRBJ2-1; 11 bases map to TRBD1. The germline V gene encodes CDR1 SGHRS and CDR2 YFSETQ. J lost 4 bases, V lost 3 bases, and 3 bases had no gene match. The CDR3 is made up of 15 amino acids.

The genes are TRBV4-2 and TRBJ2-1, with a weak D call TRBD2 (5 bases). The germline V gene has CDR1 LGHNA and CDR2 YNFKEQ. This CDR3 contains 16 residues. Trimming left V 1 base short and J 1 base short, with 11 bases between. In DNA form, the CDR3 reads TGTGCCAGCAGCCAAGTTCAAGCGGCGTCCTACAATGAGCAGTTCTTC. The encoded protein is CASSQVQAASYNEQFF.

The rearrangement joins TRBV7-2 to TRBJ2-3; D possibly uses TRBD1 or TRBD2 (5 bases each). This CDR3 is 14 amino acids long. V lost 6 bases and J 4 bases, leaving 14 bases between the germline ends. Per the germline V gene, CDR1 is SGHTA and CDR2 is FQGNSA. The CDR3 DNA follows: TGTGCCAGCAGGCCCCCGGGGCTCCCAGATACGCAGTATTTT. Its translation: CASRPPGLPDTQYF.

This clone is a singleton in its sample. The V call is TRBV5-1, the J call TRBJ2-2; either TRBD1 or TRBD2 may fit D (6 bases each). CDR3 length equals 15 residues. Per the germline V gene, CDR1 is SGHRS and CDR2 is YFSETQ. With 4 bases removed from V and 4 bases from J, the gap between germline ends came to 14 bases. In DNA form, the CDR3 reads TGCGCCAGCAGCCCGGAGGGGGGCTTCACCGGGGAGCTGTTTTTT. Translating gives CASSPEGGFTGELFF.

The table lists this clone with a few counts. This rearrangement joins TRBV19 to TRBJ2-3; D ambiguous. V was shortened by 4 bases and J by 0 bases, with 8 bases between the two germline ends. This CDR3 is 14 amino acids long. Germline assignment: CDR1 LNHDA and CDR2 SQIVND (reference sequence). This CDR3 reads CASSKQTSTDTQYF. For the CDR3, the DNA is TGTGCCAGTAGTAAACAGACAAGCACAGATACGCAGTATTTT.

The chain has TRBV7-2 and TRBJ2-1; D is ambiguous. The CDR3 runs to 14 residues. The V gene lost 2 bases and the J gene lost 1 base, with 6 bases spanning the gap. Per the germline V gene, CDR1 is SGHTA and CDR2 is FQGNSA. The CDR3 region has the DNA TGTGCCAGCAGCTTAAAAGCGTCCTACAATGAGCAGTTCTTC. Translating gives CASSLKASYNEQFF.

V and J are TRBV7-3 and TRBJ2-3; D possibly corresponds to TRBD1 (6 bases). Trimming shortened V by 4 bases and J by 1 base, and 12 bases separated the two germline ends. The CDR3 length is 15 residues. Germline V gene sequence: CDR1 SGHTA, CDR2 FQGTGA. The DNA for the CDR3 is TGTGCCAGCAGCTATCTAGGGGGTGGCACAGATACGCAGTATTTT. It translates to CASSYLGGGTDTQYF.

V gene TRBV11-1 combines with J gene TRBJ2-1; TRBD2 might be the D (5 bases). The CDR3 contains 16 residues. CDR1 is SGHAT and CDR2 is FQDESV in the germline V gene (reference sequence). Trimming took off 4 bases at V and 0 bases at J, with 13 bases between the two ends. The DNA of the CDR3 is TGTGCCAGCAGCTCCCGGGGAATCAGCTCCTACAATGAGCAGTTCTTC. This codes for CASSSRGISSYNEQFF. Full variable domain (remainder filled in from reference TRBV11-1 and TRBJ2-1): EAEVAQSPRYKITEKSQAVAFWCDPISGHATLYWYRQILGQGPELLVQFQDESVVDDSQLPKDRFSAERLKGVDSTLKIQPAELGDSAMYLCASSSRGISSYNEQFFGPGTRLTVL.

The CDR3 sequence is CASSVGYGGNTEAFF. The DNA of the CDR3 is TGTGCCAGCAGCGTAGGATATGGGGGCAATACTGAAGCTTTCTTT. This chain connects TRBV9 to TRBJ1-1; D may be TRBD1 (6 bases). V lost 0 bases, J lost 5 bases, and 14 bases lay in between. CDR3 length: 15 amino acids. Per germline, CDR1 SGDLS and CDR2 YYNGEE.

The CDR3 sequence: CASRDPFSGANVLTF. The CDR3 bases are TGTGCCAGCAGGGACCCTTTCTCTGGGGCCAACGTCCTGACTTTC. V gene TRBV6-6 combines with J gene TRBJ2-6, with D unresolved. Per the germline V gene, CDR1 is MNHNY and CDR2 is SVGAGI (reference sequence). Trimming left V 6 bases short and J 0 bases short, with 9 bases between. The CDR3 consists of 15 residues.

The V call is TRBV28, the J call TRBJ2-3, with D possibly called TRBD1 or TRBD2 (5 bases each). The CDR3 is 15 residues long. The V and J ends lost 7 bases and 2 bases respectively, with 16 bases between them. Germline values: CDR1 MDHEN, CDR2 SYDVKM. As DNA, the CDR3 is TGTGCCAGCACCCGGGACCTGGTAAACACAGATACGCAGTATTTT. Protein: CASTRDLVNTDTQYF.

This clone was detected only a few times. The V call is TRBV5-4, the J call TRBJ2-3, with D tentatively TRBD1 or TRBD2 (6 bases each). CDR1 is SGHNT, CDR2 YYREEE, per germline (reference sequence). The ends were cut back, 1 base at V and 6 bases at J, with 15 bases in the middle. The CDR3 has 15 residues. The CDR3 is CASSLSTGGRDTQYF. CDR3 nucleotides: TGTGCCAGCAGCTTGTCTACCGGGGGCAGGGATACGCAGTATTTT.

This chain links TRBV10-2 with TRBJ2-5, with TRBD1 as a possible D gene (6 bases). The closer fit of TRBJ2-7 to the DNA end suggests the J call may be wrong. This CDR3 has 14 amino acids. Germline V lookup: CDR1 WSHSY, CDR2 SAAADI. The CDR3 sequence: CASRVTGPSYEQYF. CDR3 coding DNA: TGCGCCAGCAGGGTGACAGGCCCCTCCTACGAGCAGTACTTC.

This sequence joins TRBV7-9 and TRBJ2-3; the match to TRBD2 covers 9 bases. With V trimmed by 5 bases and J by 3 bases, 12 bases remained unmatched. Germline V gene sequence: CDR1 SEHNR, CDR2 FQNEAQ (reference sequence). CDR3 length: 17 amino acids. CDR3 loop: CASSRGLPSGITDTQYF. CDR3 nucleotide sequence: TGTGCCAGCAGCCGTGGGCTACCTAGCGGGATAACAGATACGCAGTATTTT.

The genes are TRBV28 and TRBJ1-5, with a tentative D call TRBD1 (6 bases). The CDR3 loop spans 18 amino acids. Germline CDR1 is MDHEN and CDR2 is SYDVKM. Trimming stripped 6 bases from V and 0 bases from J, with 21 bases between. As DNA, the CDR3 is TGTGCCAGCAGCCCATGGGGGCAGGACCTCGATAGCAATCAGCCCCAGCATTTT. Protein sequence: CASSPWGQDLDSNQPQHF.

The CDR3, as DNA: TGCAGCAGCCGGAAGGGGATCTGGGAGACCCAGTACTTC. It codes for CSSRKGIWETQYF. J is TRBJ2-5 and V is TRBV29-1, with D possibly matching TRBD1 (5 bases). V lost 8 bases and J 5 bases, leaving 18 bases between the germline ends. The germline V gene encodes CDR1 SQVTM and CDR2 ANQGSEA. The CDR3 covers 13 residues.

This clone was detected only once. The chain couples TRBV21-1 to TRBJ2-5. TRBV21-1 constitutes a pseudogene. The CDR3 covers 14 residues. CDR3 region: CASSKERMGKTQYF. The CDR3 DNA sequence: TGTGCCAGCAGCAAAGAGCGCATGGGGAAGACCCAGTACTTC.